This T cell receptor (beta chain) originates from a study of blood T cell repertoires in COVID-19. CDR1 and CDR2 from the germline V gene are MNHEY and SVGEGT. This CDR3 is built from 15 residues. Trimming removed 0 bases from V and 9 bases from J; junction bases left unmatched: 7. TCRdb's copy holds only in-frame clones and misses some; the assay was immunoSEQ multiplex PCR. The sample holds about 250,000 clones, more than 75% seen once. Sequences were obtained from peripheral blood. The V call is TRBV6-2 or TRBV6-3, the J call TRBJ2-1, with TRBD2 identical over 8 bases. This clonotype originated in a woman in her thirties or forties who had recovered from COVID-19. As DNA, the CDR3 is TGTGCCAGCAGTTACTCGGGGCGGGAGGTCTCTGAGCAGTTCTTC. It specifies CASSYSGREVSEQFF.